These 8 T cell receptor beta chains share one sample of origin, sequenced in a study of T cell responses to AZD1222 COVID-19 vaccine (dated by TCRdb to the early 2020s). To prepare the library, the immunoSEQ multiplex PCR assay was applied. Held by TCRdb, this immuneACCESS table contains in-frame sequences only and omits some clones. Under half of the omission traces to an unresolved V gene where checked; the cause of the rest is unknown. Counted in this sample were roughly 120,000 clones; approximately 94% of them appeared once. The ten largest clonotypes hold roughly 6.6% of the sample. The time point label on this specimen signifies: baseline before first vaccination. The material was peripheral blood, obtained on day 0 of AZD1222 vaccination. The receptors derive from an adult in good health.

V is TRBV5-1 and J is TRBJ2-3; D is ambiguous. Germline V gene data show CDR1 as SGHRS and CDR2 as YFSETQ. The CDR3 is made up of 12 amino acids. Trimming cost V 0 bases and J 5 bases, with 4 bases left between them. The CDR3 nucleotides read TGCGCCAGCAGCTTGGCCGGAGATACGCAGTATTTT. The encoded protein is CASSLAGDTQYF. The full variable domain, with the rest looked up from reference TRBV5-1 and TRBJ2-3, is KAGVTQTPRYLIKTRGQQVTLSCSPISGHRSVSWYQQTPGQGLQFLFEYFSETQRNKGNFPGRFSGRQFSNSRSEMNVSTLELGDSALYLCASSLAGDTQYFGPGTRLTVL.

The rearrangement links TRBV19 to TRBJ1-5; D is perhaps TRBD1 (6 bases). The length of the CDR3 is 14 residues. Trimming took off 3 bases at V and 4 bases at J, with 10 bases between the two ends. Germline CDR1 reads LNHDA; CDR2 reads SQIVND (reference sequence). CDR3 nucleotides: TGTGCCAGTAGTATCGGACAGCTAAATCAGCCCCAGCATTTT. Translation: CASSIGQLNQPQHF. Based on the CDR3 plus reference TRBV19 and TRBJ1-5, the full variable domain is DGGITQSPKYLFRKEGQNVTLSCEQNLNHDAMYWYRQDPGQGLRLIYYSQIVNDFQKGDIAEGYSVSREKKESFPLTVTSAQKNPTAFYLCASSIGQLNQPQHFGDGTRLSIL.

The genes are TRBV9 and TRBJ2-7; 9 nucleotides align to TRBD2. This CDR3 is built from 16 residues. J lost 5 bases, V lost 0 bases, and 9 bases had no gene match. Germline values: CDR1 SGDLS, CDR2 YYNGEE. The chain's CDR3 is CASSVGAGTSSDEQYF. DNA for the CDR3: TGTGCCAGCAGCGTAGGGGCCGGGACTAGCAGCGACGAGCAGTACTTC.

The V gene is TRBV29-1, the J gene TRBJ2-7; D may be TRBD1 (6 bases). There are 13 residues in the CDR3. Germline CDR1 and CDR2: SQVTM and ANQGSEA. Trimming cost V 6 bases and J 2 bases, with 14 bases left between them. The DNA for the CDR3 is TGCAGCGTCGTTACGGGACAAACCTACGAGCAGTACTTC. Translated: CSVVTGQTYEQYF.

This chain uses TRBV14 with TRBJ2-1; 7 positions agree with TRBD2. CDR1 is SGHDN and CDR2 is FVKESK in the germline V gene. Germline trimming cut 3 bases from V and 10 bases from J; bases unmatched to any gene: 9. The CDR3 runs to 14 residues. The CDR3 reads CASSHGLGQGEQFF. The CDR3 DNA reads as TGTGCCAGCAGCCACGGACTAGGGCAGGGAGAGCAGTTCTTC.

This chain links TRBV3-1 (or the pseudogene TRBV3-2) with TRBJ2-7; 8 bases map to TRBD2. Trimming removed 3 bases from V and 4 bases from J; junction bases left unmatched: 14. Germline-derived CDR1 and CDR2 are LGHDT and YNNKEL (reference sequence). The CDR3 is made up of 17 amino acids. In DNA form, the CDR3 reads TGTGCCAGCAGCCACTTTGTAGCGGGACCGGTCCTTTACGAGCAGTACTTC. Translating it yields CASSHFVAGPVLYEQYF.

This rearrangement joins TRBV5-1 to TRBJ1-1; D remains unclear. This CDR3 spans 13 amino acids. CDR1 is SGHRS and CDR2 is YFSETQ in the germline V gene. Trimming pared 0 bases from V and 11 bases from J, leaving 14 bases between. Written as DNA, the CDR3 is TGCGCCAGCAGCTTGGACAGCCTTGTGGAGGCTTTCTTT. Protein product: CASSLDSLVEAFF.

The CDR3 loop is CASTGQGTNTGELFF. CDR3 in DNA: TGTGCCAGTACCGGACAGGGAACGAACACCGGGGAGCTGTTTTTT. This chain links TRBV19 with TRBJ2-2; 8 nucleotides agree with TRBD1. With V trimmed by 7 bases and J by 0 bases, 4 bases remained unmatched. There are 15 residues in the CDR3. CDR1 and CDR2 from the germline V gene are LNHDA and SQIVND (reference sequence).